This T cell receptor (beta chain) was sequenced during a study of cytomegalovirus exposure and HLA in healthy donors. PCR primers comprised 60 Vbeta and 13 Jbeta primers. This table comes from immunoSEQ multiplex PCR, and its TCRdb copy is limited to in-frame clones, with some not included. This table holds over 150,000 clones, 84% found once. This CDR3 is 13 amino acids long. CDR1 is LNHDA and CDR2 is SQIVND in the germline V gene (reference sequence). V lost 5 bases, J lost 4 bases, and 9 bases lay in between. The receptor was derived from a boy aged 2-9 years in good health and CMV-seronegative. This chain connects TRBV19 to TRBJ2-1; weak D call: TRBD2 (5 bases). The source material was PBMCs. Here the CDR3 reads CASSLREYNEQFF. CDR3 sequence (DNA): TGTGCCAGTAGTTTGAGGGAGTACAATGAGCAGTTCTTC. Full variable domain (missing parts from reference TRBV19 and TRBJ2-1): DGGITQSPKYLFRKEGQNVTLSCEQNLNHDAMYWYRQDPGQGLRLIYYSQIVNDFQKGDIAEGYSVSREKKESFPLTVTSAQKNPTAFYLCASSLREYNEQFFGPGTRLTVL.